A single T cell receptor (beta chain) is shown here with its context. Its cognate antigen is unknown. The data were produced by immunoSEQ multiplex PCR, yet TCRdb's version contains in-frame clones alone and is incomplete. Of some 80,000 clones detected, 92% appear once; the ten largest clones hold roughly 8.6%. This sample was taken from a study of OX40 agonist ivuxolimab in advanced cancers. For the study at large: Intravenous ivuxolimab at 0.01 to 10 mg/kg was given to patients every 2 weeks.

Findings and limits, study-wide: Low normalized T-cell clonal expansion was additionally recorded for some nonresponders. In general, CD8+ T cells held more expanded clones than CD4+ did, on average.

Germline V lookup: CDR1 SGHTA, CDR2 FQGNSA. This CDR3 has 12 residues. V lost 6 bases and J lost 0, with 2 bases in between. The chain uses TRBV7-2 and TRBJ2-2; D uncertain. The TCR comes from an adult with an advanced solid tumor such as melanoma, head and neck, liver or kidney cancer. The sample was CD4+ or CD8+ T cells sorted from blood, taken in a trial of the OX40 agonist ivuxolimab. CDR3 amino acids: CASRTNTGELFF. The CDR3, as DNA: TGTGCCAGCAGAACGAACACCGGGGAGCTGTTTTTT.